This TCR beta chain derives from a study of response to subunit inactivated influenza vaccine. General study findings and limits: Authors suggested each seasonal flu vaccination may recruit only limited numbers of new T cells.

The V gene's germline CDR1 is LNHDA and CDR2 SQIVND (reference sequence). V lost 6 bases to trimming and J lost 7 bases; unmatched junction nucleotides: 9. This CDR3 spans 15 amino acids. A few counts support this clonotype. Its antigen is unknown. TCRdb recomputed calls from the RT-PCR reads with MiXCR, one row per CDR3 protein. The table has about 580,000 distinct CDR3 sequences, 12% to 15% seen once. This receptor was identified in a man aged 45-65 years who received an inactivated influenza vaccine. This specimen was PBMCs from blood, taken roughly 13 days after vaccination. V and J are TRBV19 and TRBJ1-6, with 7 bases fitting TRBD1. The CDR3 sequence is CASRDGQEQNSPLHF. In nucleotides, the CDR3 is TGTGCCAGTAGGGACGGACAGGAGCAAAATTCACCCCTCCACTTT.